These 29 T cell receptor beta chains were sequenced from one sample in a study of blood T cell repertoires in COVID-19. TCRdb keeps only in-frame clones here, not all; method: immunoSEQ multiplex PCR. Among around 470,000 clones listed, roughly 87% were seen once. The specimen sequenced was PBMCs or T cells enriched from blood (not recorded which). The receptors derive from a man aged 18 to 30 who had recovered from COVID-19.

This sequence joins TRBV10-3 and TRBJ2-5; 9 bases map to TRBD2. Trimming removed 0 bases from V and 4 bases from J; junction bases left unmatched: 6. This CDR3 region has 16 residues. Germline CDR1 reads ENHRY; CDR2 reads SYGVKD. In nucleotides, the CDR3 is TGTGCCATCAGTGAGTCGATTAGCGGGAGTTCAGAGACCCAGTACTTC. Protein product: CAISESISGSSETQYF.

This sequence joins TRBV11-2 and TRBJ2-7; 13 bases are a match to TRBD2. This CDR3 contains 16 residues. Germline V gene sequence: CDR1 SGHAT, CDR2 FQNNGV. J was trimmed by 0 bases and V by 6 bases; bases with no gene match: 5. CDR3: CASRPGLAGRSYEQYF. The CDR3 coding sequence is TGTGCCAGCAGACCGGGACTAGCGGGACGCTCCTACGAGCAGTACTTC. Together with reference TRBV11-2 and TRBJ2-7, the CDR3 gives the full variable domain: EAGVAQSPRYKIIEKRQSVAFWCNPISGHATLYWYQQILGQGPKLLIQFQNNGVVDDSQLPKDRFSAERLKGVDSTLKIQPAKLEDSAVYLCASRPGLAGRSYEQYFGPGTRLTVT.

The chain is built from TRBV11-2 and TRBJ1-2, with 7 bases aligning to TRBD1. The CDR3 is made up of 15 amino acids. Unmatched junction bases numbered 6, after V lost 1 base and J lost 4 bases. Germline CDR1 reads SGHAT; CDR2 reads FQNNGV. Here the CDR3 DNA reads TGTGCCAGCAGCTTAGTACAGGGGTGGGGCTATGGCTACACCTTC. Translated: CASSLVQGWGYGYTF.

The chain is built from TRBV19 and TRBJ1-5; D unresolved. Germline loops: CDR1 LNHDA, CDR2 SQIVND (reference sequence). The CDR3 sequence is 15 residues long. The ends were cut back, 7 bases at V and 1 base at J, with 14 bases in the middle. The CDR3 DNA reads as TGTGCCAGTACCGTATCGGTCTACAGCAATCAGCCCCAGCATTTT. Amino acids: CASTVSVYSNQPQHF.

V gene TRBV3-1 (or the pseudogene TRBV3-2) combines with J gene TRBJ1-4; unclear D gene. The V gene's germline CDR1 is LGHDT and CDR2 YNNKEL (reference sequence). The V gene lost 1 base and the J gene lost 7 bases, with 7 bases spanning the gap. The CDR3 is 13 amino acids. CDR3 coding DNA: TGTGCCAGCAGCCAAGGGAGAAGTGAAAAACTGTTTTTT. Protein: CASSQGRSEKLFF.

The gene calls are TRBV5-5 and TRBJ1-1; 7 bases fit TRBD1. Germline CDR1 reads SGHKS; CDR2 reads YYEKEE (reference sequence). The V and J ends lost 0 bases and 4 bases, in that order; junction bases with no gene match: 3. The CDR3 covers 14 residues. Here the CDR3 reads CASSLVSGGTEAFF. The CDR3 DNA follows: TGTGCCAGCAGCTTGGTATCAGGGGGCACTGAAGCTTTCTTT.

V usage is TRBV7-9 and J usage is TRBJ2-7, with TRBD1 matching over 11 bases. V was pared by 5 bases and J by 0 bases, with 6 bases of the junction left unmatched. Germline V gene data show CDR1 as SEHNR and CDR2 as FQNEAQ (reference sequence). CDR3 length equals 16 residues. CDR3 DNA sequence: TGTGCCAGCAGCCCATCCGGGACAGGGGGCTCCTACGAGCAGTACTTC. Its translation is CASSPSGTGGSYEQYF.

This rearrangement joins TRBV3-1 (or the pseudogene TRBV3-2) to TRBJ1-5; D may be TRBD1 (6 bases). V lost 4 bases to trimming and J lost 4 bases, with 11 bases between them. This CDR3 has 14 residues. Germline CDR1 and CDR2: LGHDT and YNNKEL (reference sequence). The CDR3 nucleotides are TGTGCCAGCAGCCCCTGGACAGAAAATCAGCCCCAGCATTTT. Translated: CASSPWTENQPQHF.

This rearrangement joins TRBV3-1 (or the pseudogene TRBV3-2) to TRBJ1-1; 7 nucleotides line up with TRBD1. In germline, CDR1 is LGHDT, CDR2 YNNKEL (reference sequence). There are 14 residues in the CDR3. Germline trimming cut 5 bases from V and 1 base from J; bases unmatched to any gene: 4. The CDR3 region is CASSFRDRNTEAFF. For the CDR3, the DNA is TGTGCCAGCAGCTTCCGGGACAGGAACACTGAAGCTTTCTTT.

The count of this clone is one. The chain has TRBV29-1 and TRBJ1-2, with 7 bases matching TRBD1. V shed 7 bases, J shed 8 bases, and the junction held 13 bases outside the gene matches. Germline V gene lookup returns CDR1 SQVTM and CDR2 ANQGSEA. The CDR3 has 13 amino acids. The CDR3: CSDTQGQHLGYTF. The CDR3 DNA sequence: TGCAGCGACACCCAGGGACAGCACCTGGGCTACACCTTC.

The genes are TRBV7-2 and TRBJ2-7, with 9 positions matching TRBD1. Germline V gene data show CDR1 as SGHTA and CDR2 as FQGNSA. V lost 5 bases and J lost 6; bases outside the gene matches: 8. The CDR3 runs to 14 residues. CDR3 sequence reads: CASSLGPGQGEQYF. The CDR3, as DNA: TGTGCCAGCAGCCTAGGTCCGGGACAGGGCGAGCAGTACTTC.

Details on this clone: In the same sample, other DNA sequences code for this CDR3. This rearrangement joins TRBV28 to TRBJ1-1, with D uncertain. CDR3 size: 13 residues. CDR1 and CDR2 from the germline V gene are MDHEN and SYDVKM. Trimming left V 3 bases short and J 1 base short, with 6 bases between. The CDR3 here is CASSLGQNTEAFF. CDR3 DNA: TGTGCCAGCAGTTTGGGCCAGAACACTGAAGCTTTCTTT.

This rearrangement joins TRBV5-1 to TRBJ1-2, with unresolved D. Germline assignment: CDR1 SGHRS and CDR2 YFSETQ. Trimming took 6 bases from V and 6 from J, leaving 15 bases between them. The CDR3 covers 13 residues. This CDR3 reads CASNNQISDGYTF. The CDR3 DNA follows: TGCGCCAGCAATAACCAGATCTCCGATGGCTACACCTTC.

This clone was detected a few times. V gene TRBV27 combines with J gene TRBJ1-1; TRBD1 is a possible D gene (5 bases). Trimming stripped 2 bases from V and 5 bases from J, with 6 bases between. Germline values: CDR1 MNHEY, CDR2 SMNVEV (reference sequence). The CDR3 length is 12 residues. This CDR3 reads CASSLKGTEAFF. The CDR3 DNA sequence: TGTGCCAGCAGTTTAAAGGGGACTGAAGCTTTCTTT.

This chain joins TRBV21-1 and TRBJ1-1; the tabulated D call, TRBD1, remains unverified against the DNA. TRBV21-1 is a listed pseudogene. The CDR3 contains 13 residues. CDR3 loop: CAPRGQGAWEAFF. The CDR3 nucleotides are TGTGCCCCACGGGGACAGGGGGCTTGGGAAGCTTTCTTT.

This rearrangement joins TRBV19 to TRBJ1-6; D is ambiguous. The CDR3 sequence is 12 residues long. Between the trimmed V and J ends, which lost 5 bases and 9 bases, there was a span of 8 bases. CDR1 LNHDA and CDR2 SQIVND come from the germline V gene (reference sequence). The CDR3 protein is CASSSEGSPLHF. The CDR3 DNA is TGTGCCAGTAGTTCGGAGGGTTCACCCCTCCACTTT.

This chain uses TRBV11-2 with TRBJ1-5; D perhaps matches TRBD1 (6 bases). Trimming cost V 6 bases and J 7 bases, with 13 bases left between them. Per germline, CDR1 SGHAT and CDR2 FQNNGV. This CDR3 has 13 amino acids. The CDR3 sequence: CASSRQGTQPQHF. The CDR3 DNA reads TGTGCCAGCAGTCGGCAGGGGACACAGCCCCAGCATTTT.

The V gene is TRBV15, the J gene TRBJ1-1; maybe TRBD1 (6 bases). CDR1 is LNHNV and CDR2 is YYDKDF in the germline V gene (reference sequence). V shed 0 bases and J shed 2 bases, with 16 bases lying between them. The CDR3 extends over 17 amino acids. In DNA form, the CDR3 reads TGTGCCACCAGCAGAGATTTGGGTGCAGGGGTCAACACTGAAGCTTTCTTT. Its translation: CATSRDLGAGVNTEAFF.

The CDR3 sequence is CAWSERVGSPLHF. CDR3 sequence (DNA): TGTGCCTGGAGTGAGAGGGTGGGGTCACCCCTCCACTTT. The chain is built from TRBV30 and TRBJ1-6, with D unclear. The CDR3 runs to 13 residues. In germline, CDR1 is GTSNPN, CDR2 SVGIG (reference sequence). Trimming stripped 1 base from V and 10 bases from J, with 11 bases between.

This clone has only one observation. V and J are TRBV27 and TRBJ2-5; TRBD2 matches 12 bases. The V gene end was trimmed by 6 bases and the J gene end by 5 bases; junction bases not matched to a gene: 13. CDR1 is MNHEY and CDR2 is SMNVEV in the germline V gene (reference sequence). The CDR3 loop spans 17 amino acids. CDR3 sequence: CASRPSSGRASWETQYF. CDR3 sequence (DNA): TGTGCCAGCAGGCCCTCTAGCGGGAGGGCCTCTTGGGAGACCCAGTACTTC.

This clone is a singleton in its sample. The chain carries TRBV19 and TRBJ2-5; 7 nucleotides match TRBD1. V was clipped by 2 bases and J by 3 bases; unmatched bases: 3. Germline V gene data show CDR1 as LNHDA and CDR2 as SQIVND (reference sequence). This CDR3 is built from 14 residues. CDR3: CASSIRQGKETQYF. The CDR3 DNA is TGTGCCAGTAGTATAAGACAGGGAAAAGAGACCCAGTACTTC.

This clone was seen a single time. The chain uses TRBV30 and TRBJ2-7; unclear D gene. This CDR3 region has 11 residues. The V end was cut by 3 bases, the J end by 1 base, with 4 bases between. Germline V gene data show CDR1 as GTSNPN and CDR2 as SVGIG (reference sequence). In DNA, the CDR3 is TGTGCCTGGAGACTGTCCTACGAGCAGTACTTC. This translates into CAWRLSYEQYF. The variable domain in full, with the rest retrieved from reference TRBV30 and TRBJ2-7, is SQTIHQWPATLVQPVGSPLSLECTVEGTSNPNLYWYRQAAGRGLQLLFYSVGIGQISSEVPQNLSASRPQDRQFILSSKKLLLSDSGFYLCAWRLSYEQYFGPGTRLTVT.

The J gene is TRBJ1-2, the V gene TRBV7-2; 7 nucleotides agree with TRBD1. This CDR3 contains 14 residues. The V gene end was trimmed by 5 bases and the J gene end by 2 bases; junction bases not matched to a gene: 5. Per germline, CDR1 SGHTA and CDR2 FQGNSA. The CDR3 DNA is TGTGCCAGCAGCGGACGGACAGGAAACTATGGCTACACCTTC. Translated, it gives CASSGRTGNYGYTF. Supplemented by reference TRBV7-2 and TRBJ1-2, the full variable domain reads GAGVSQSPSNKVTEKGKDVELRCDPISGHTALYWYRQSLGQGLEFLIYFQGNSAPDKSGLPSDRFSAERTGGSVSTLTIQRTQQEDSAVYLCASSGRTGNYGYTFGSGTRLTVV.

The J gene is TRBJ2-2, the V gene TRBV5-4; D is unresolved. There are 13 residues in the CDR3. Trimming shortened V by 0 bases and J by 6 bases, and 6 bases separated the two germline ends. The germline gives CDR1 SGHNT, CDR2 YYREEE (reference sequence). The CDR3 here is CASSLANAGELFF. The CDR3 DNA reads as TGTGCCAGCAGCTTGGCTAATGCCGGGGAGCTGTTTTTT.

The chain couples TRBV7-6 to TRBJ1-1; 7 bases fit TRBD1. The CDR3 consists of 14 residues. J gave up 1 base and V 5 bases, and 4 bases lay outside the gene matches. Germline V gene lookup returns CDR1 SGHVS and CDR2 FNYEAQ. CDR3 region: CASSPGTANTEAFF. CDR3 DNA: TGTGCCAGCAGCCCAGGGACAGCGAACACTGAAGCTTTCTTT.

The rearrangement uses TRBV6-5 and TRBJ1-5; 7 bases agree with TRBD1. CDR1 MNHEY and CDR2 SVGAGI come from the germline V gene. J lost 2 bases, V lost 4 bases, and 5 bases had no gene match. The CDR3 length is 15 residues. The CDR3 nucleotides are TGTGCCAGCAGTTCGGGACAGACGGGCAATCAGCCCCAGCATTTT. This codes for CASSSGQTGNQPQHF.

The chain couples TRBV10-3 to TRBJ1-3; D remains ambiguous. Germline V gene lookup returns CDR1 ENHRY and CDR2 SYGVKD. CDR3 length equals 13 residues. The V gene lost 6 bases and the J gene lost 2 bases, with 8 bases spanning the gap. The CDR3 bases are TGTGCCATCAGAGACTCTACTGGAAACACCATATATTTT. Protein product: CAIRDSTGNTIYF.

The chain combines TRBV14 with TRBJ1-1; D is unclear. V was cut by 1 base and J by 5 bases, with 17 bases left in between. CDR1 is SGHDN, CDR2 FVKESK, per germline. CDR3 length: 16 amino acids. The CDR3 DNA reads as TGTGCCAGCAGCCAAGGATGGCGGGGATATGGGACTGAAGCTTTCTTT. Its translation: CASSQGWRGYGTEAFF.

The CDR3 protein is CASSPGVTNEQFF. In DNA form, the CDR3 reads TGTGCCAGCAGTCCCGGGGTAACCAATGAGCAGTTCTTC. This rearrangement joins TRBV5-4 to TRBJ2-1; perhaps TRBD2 as D (5 bases). CDR1 and CDR2 (germline): SGHNT, YYREEE (reference sequence). Trimming pared 5 bases from V and 6 bases from J, leaving 12 bases between. The CDR3 totals 13 residues.